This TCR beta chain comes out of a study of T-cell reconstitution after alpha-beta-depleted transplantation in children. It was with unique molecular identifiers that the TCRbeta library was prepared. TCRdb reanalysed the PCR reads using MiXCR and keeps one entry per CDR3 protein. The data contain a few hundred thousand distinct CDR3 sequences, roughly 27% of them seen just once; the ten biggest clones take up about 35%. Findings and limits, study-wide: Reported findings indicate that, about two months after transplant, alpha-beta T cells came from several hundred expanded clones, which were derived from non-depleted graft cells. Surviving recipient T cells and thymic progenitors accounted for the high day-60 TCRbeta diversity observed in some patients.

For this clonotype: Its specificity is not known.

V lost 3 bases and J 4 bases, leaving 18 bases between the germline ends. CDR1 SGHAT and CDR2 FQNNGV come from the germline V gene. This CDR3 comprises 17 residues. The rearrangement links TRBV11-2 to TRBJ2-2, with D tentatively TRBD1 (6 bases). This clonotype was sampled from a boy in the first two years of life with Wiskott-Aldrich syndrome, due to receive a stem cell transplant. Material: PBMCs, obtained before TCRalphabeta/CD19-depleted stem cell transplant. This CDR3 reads CASSFSTNRVSTGELFF. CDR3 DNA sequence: TGTGCCAGCAGCTTCTCTACAAACAGGGTATCCACCGGGGAGCTGTTTTTT.